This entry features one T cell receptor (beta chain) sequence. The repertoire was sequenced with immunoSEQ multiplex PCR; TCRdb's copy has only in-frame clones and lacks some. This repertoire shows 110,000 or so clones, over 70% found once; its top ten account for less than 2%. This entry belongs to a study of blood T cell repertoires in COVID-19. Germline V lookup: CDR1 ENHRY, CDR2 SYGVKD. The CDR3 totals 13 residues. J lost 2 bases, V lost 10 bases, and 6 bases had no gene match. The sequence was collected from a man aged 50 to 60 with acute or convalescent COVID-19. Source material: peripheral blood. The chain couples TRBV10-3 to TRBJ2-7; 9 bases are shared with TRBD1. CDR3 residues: CASHDRGAYEQYF. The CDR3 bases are TGTGCCAGCCACGACAGGGGGGCCTACGAGCAGTACTTC.